Following are 18 T cell receptor beta chains from one sample sequenced in a study of blood T cell repertoires in COVID-19. The method was immunoSEQ multiplex PCR; TCRdb's version includes in-frame clones alone and lacks a portion of them. The sample shows just over 85,000 clones, approximately 90% of them seen only once. The sample was peripheral blood. These receptors all stem from a man in his fifties or sixties with acute or convalescent COVID-19.

The J gene is TRBJ1-2, the V gene TRBV29-1, with unresolved D. V gave up 5 bases and J gave up 6 bases, with 7 bases separating them. The CDR3 is made up of 10 amino acids. Per the germline V gene, CDR1 is SQVTM and CDR2 is ANQGSEA. The DNA for the CDR3 is TGCAGCGTTTTGAGGGATGGCTACACCTTC. Its protein is CSVLRDGYTF.

This clone was observed a single time. The rearrangement uses TRBV19 and TRBJ1-2, with D unclear. CDR3 length: 14 residues. In germline, CDR1 is LNHDA, CDR2 SQIVND (reference sequence). V was cut by 3 bases and J by 4 bases, with 12 bases left in between. CDR3 residues: CASSIGESTYGYTF. As DNA, the CDR3 is TGTGCCAGTAGTATTGGTGAGTCCACCTATGGCTACACCTTC.

The rearrangement links TRBV6-6 to TRBJ2-3; possible D gene TRBD1, 5 bases. The CDR3 totals 13 residues. CDR1 and CDR2 (germline): MNHNY, SVGAGI (reference sequence). The V and J ends lost 11 bases and 4 bases respectively, with 16 bases between them. The CDR3 here is CAGAGGAADTQYF. DNA of the CDR3: TGTGCCGGGGCCGGTGGGGCAGCAGATACGCAGTATTTT.

The V call is TRBV29-1, the J call TRBJ1-2, with D unresolved. This CDR3 is 10 amino acids long. Per germline, CDR1 SQVTM and CDR2 ANQGSEA. V was clipped by 5 bases and J by 3 bases, with 4 bases between them. This CDR3 is CSVYDYGYTF. The CDR3, as DNA: TGCAGCGTTTATGACTATGGCTACACCTTC.

This clone has just one count. CDR3 amino acids: CASSQGDRYNYGYTF. The CDR3 DNA reads as TGTGCCAGCAGCCAAGGGGACAGATATAACTATGGCTACACCTTC. The gene calls are TRBV3-1 (or the pseudogene TRBV3-2) and TRBJ1-2, with 7 bases fitting TRBD1. V lost 1 base and J lost 1; bases outside the gene matches: 3. CDR1 is LGHDT and CDR2 is YNNKEL in the germline V gene (reference sequence). The CDR3 extends over 15 amino acids.

The rearrangement uses TRBV6-5 and TRBJ2-3, with 12 bases fitting TRBD2. The CDR3 length is 16 residues. Germline V gene lookup returns CDR1 MNHEY and CDR2 SVGAGI. Trimming at V came to 3 bases and at J to 8 bases, leaving 9 bases not matched to a gene. The CDR3 loop reads CASSYLLAGGLGTQYF. Here the CDR3 DNA reads TGTGCCAGCAGTTATCTCCTAGCGGGGGGGCTCGGTACGCAGTATTTT.

The gene calls are TRBV5-1 and TRBJ2-5; the D is unclear. Trimming removed 0 bases from V and 1 base from J, with 4 bases in between. CDR3 size: 13 residues. Germline V gene sequence: CDR1 SGHRS, CDR2 YFSETQ. CDR3 residues: CASSLDSQETQYF. For the CDR3, the DNA is TGCGCCAGCAGCTTGGACAGCCAAGAGACCCAGTACTTC.

For the CDR3, the DNA is TGCGCCAGCAGCTTGGCTGTGGCAGGGGGCACTGAAGCTTTCTTT. Protein: CASSLAVAGGTEAFF. The rearrangement joins TRBV5-1 to TRBJ1-1, with TRBD1 matching 7 bases. Trimming cost V 0 bases and J 4 bases; bases outside gene matches: 6. Germline-derived CDR1 and CDR2 are SGHRS and YFSETQ. The CDR3 consists of 15 residues.

This chain uses TRBV7-2 with TRBJ1-2; D perhaps matches TRBD1 (6 bases). V was cut by 5 bases and J by 4 bases, with 17 bases left in between. Germline CDR1 is SGHTA and CDR2 is FQGNSA. This CDR3 has 15 residues. The CDR3 nucleotides read TGTGCCAGCAGCCCGAGTAGACAGGCGAGCTATGGCTACACCTTC. Amino acids: CASSPSRQASYGYTF.

In this sample, this clone turned up a few times. The CDR3 nucleotides are TGTGCCAGCAGCCCCCGGGACAGGGCATTCGGAGCGGATTCACCCCTCCACTTT. Protein sequence: CASSPRDRAFGADSPLHF. V usage is TRBV3-1 (or the pseudogene TRBV3-2) and J usage is TRBJ1-6, with 9 bases that match TRBD1. V shed 4 bases, J shed 8 bases, and the junction held 15 bases outside the gene matches. This CDR3 comprises 18 residues. In germline, CDR1 is LGHDT, CDR2 YNNKEL (reference sequence).

The chain carries TRBV10-1 and TRBJ1-2; 12 nucleotides align to TRBD1. Unmatched junction bases numbered 30, after V lost 11 bases and J lost 8 bases. In germline, CDR1 is WNHNN, CDR2 SYGVQD (reference sequence). This CDR3 has 20 residues. CDR3 bases: TGCGCCCGCTGTGGGGACAGGGGGCCGTTACTACACACGACGAGTCGAGGCTACACCTTC. Protein: CARCGDRGPLLHTTSRGYTF.

This chain links TRBV2 with TRBJ1-1; unclear D gene. The CDR3 length is 14 residues. Trimming removed 4 bases from V and 11 bases from J, with 20 bases in between. In germline, CDR1 is SNHLY, CDR2 FYNNEI. The CDR3 nucleotides are TGTGCCAGCAGTGGGCGGCAGACCCTGGGAGAGGCTTTCTTT. This codes for CASSGRQTLGEAFF.

The chain has TRBV11-2 and TRBJ2-5, with 11 bases identical to TRBD1. Germline trimming cut 8 bases from V and 7 bases from J; bases unmatched to any gene: 3. There are 12 residues in the CDR3. Germline CDR1 SGHAT, CDR2 FQNNGV. In nucleotides, the CDR3 is TGTGCCAGCGGGGGACAGGGGGGGACCCAGTACTTC. Protein sequence: CASGGQGGTQYF.

This clone was detected only once. Additional DNA sequences in this sample encode the identical CDR3. The J gene is TRBJ2-7, the V gene TRBV28; TRBD1 might be the D (6 bases). V was trimmed by 6 bases and J by 4 bases, leaving 13 bases between them. Germline-derived CDR1 and CDR2 are MDHEN and SYDVKM. The CDR3 contains 13 residues. CDR3 loop: CASSSGQGYEQYV. In DNA form, the CDR3 reads TGTGCCAGCAGCTCAGGCCAGGGGTACGAGCAGTACGTC.

The chain has TRBV30 and TRBJ2-3, with D perhaps matching TRBD1 (5 bases). The ends were cut back, 3 bases at V and 4 bases at J, with 11 bases in the middle. The germline gives CDR1 GTSNPN, CDR2 SVGIG (reference sequence). The CDR3 loop spans 13 amino acids. The CDR3 nucleotides read TGTGCCTGGAGCATCCAGGGATCAGATACGCAGTATTTT. Translated, it gives CAWSIQGSDTQYF.

The chain couples TRBV5-5 to TRBJ1-3; 7 bases align to TRBD1. Germline V gene data show CDR1 as SGHKS and CDR2 as YYEKEE (reference sequence). Germline trimming cut 0 bases from V and 1 base from J; bases unmatched to any gene: 1. The CDR3 loop spans 15 amino acids. The CDR3 is CASSLEGASGNTIYF. CDR3 nucleotide sequence: TGTGCCAGCAGCTTGGAGGGGGCATCTGGAAACACCATATATTTT.

This clone appeared a single time. J is TRBJ2-2 and V is TRBV7-9; D gene ambiguous. Between the trimmed V and J ends, which lost 4 bases and 4 bases, there was a span of 4 bases. Germline-derived CDR1 and CDR2 are SEHNR and FQNEAQ (reference sequence). The CDR3 runs 12 residues. The CDR3 DNA reads TGTGCCAGCAGCTCACTCACCGGGGAGCTGTTTTTT. It codes for CASSSLTGELFF.

This clone was counted a few times. CDR3 protein: CASSLERFSNQPQHF. CDR3 DNA: TGTGCCAGCAGCTTAGAACGGTTTAGCAATCAGCCCCAGCATTTT. This rearrangement joins TRBV7-8 to TRBJ1-5, with D unresolved. This CDR3 region has 15 residues. Between the trimmed V and J ends, which lost 1 base and 0 bases, there was a span of 7 bases. Per germline, CDR1 SGHVS and CDR2 FQNEAQ.